A selection of T cell receptor beta chains follows, all from one sample in a study of blood T cells in healthy people across ages. MiXCR was run by TCRdb on the 5' RACE reads, yielding one entry per CDR3 protein. The table shows about 900,000 distinct CDR3 sequences, with around two thirds occurring only once. Sequencing was carried out using blood. Receptor source: a young man in good health. Each CDR3 is given with its conserved first and last residue. D genes are given only for firm matches. Rows give clone size only sometimes, using once, few, many, or a class for an expanded clone.

V gene: TRBV20-1
clone size: .
J gene: TRBJ2-1
D gene: TRBD2
CDR3 DNA: TGCAGTGCACTCTTTGGGCTAGCGGGGAGGAGCTCCTACAATGAGCAGTTCTTC
CDR3 protein: CSALFGLAGRSSYNEQFF

V gene: TRBV29-1
clone size: .
J gene: TRBJ1-1
D gene: TRBD1
CDR3 DNA: TGCAGCGTCCGGACAGGGCTGAACACTGAAGCTTTCTTT
CDR3 protein: CSVRTGLNTEAFF

V gene: TRBV28
clone size: .
J gene: TRBJ2-7
D gene: .
CDR3 DNA: TGTGCCAGCAGTATCTGGACACTGACCCACGAGCGGTACTTC
CDR3 protein: CASSIWTLTHERYF

V gene: TRBV29-1
clone size: .
J gene: TRBJ2-7
D gene: TRBD2
CDR3 DNA: TGCAGCGTTAACAGCGCTAGCGGGGGGCTCTACGAGCAGTACTTC
CDR3 protein: CSVNSASGGLYEQYF

V gene: TRBV7-2
clone size: .
J gene: TRBJ2-1
D gene: TRBD2
CDR3 DNA: TGTGCCAGCAGCACCGCGGGACTAGCGGGGAATGAGCAGTTCTTC
CDR3 protein: CASSTAGLAGNEQFF

V gene: TRBV10-3
clone size: .
J gene: TRBJ1-5
D gene: .
CDR3 DNA: TGTGCCATCAGTGACGGGGCAGAACAGCCCCAGCATTTT
CDR3 protein: CAISDGAEQPQHF

V gene: TRBV29-1
clone size: .
J gene: TRBJ2-5
D gene: .
CDR3 DNA: TGCAGCGTTGAAGAAAGTACGGGGCAAGAGACCCAGTACTTC
CDR3 protein: CSVEESTGQETQYF

V gene: TRBV7-2
clone size: .
J gene: TRBJ2-7
D gene: TRBD2
CDR3 DNA: TGTGCCAGCAGCCAAAGCGGGGTGGGCAGAGAGCCCTCCTACGAGCAGTACTTC
CDR3 protein: CASSQSGVGREPSYEQYF

V gene: TRBV7-8
clone size: .
J gene: TRBJ1-5
D gene: .
CDR3 DNA: TGTGCCAGCAGCTTAGGCCACGGATATAGCAATCAGCCCCAGCATTTT
CDR3 protein: CASSLGHGYSNQPQHF

V gene: TRBV28
clone size: few
J gene: TRBJ2-7
D gene: .
CDR3 DNA: TGTGCCAGCAGTTCTGTGGGTGCTTTGGGCGAGCAGTACTTC
CDR3 protein: CASSSVGALGEQYF

V gene: TRBV7-7
clone size: .
J gene: TRBJ2-7
D gene: .
CDR3 DNA: TGTGCTAGCAGCCAAGGCCCCGATAGCTCCTACGAGCAGTACTTC
CDR3 protein: CASSQGPDSSYEQYF

V gene: TRBV24-1
clone size: .
J gene: TRBJ2-1
D gene: .
CDR3 DNA: TGTGCCACCAGTGCGGGGGGCGGGAATGAGCAGTTCTTC
CDR3 protein: CATSAGGGNEQFF

V gene: TRBV9
clone size: .
J gene: TRBJ2-3
D gene: TRBD2
CDR3 DNA: TGTGCCAGCAGCGTAGGGGCGGCTAGCGGGGGGTTTGATACGCAGTATTTT
CDR3 protein: CASSVGAASGGFDTQYF

V gene: TRBV3-1
clone size: few
J gene: TRBJ2-1
D gene: TRBD2
CDR3 DNA: TGTGCCAGCAGCCAAAACGCTCAAAGCGGGGGGGCCAATGAGCAGTTCTTC
CDR3 protein: CASSQNAQSGGANEQFF

V gene: TRBV12-3/TRBV12-4
clone size: .
J gene: TRBJ2-1
D gene: TRBD2
CDR3 DNA: TGTGCCAGCAGAACTAGCGGGTGGTACAATGAGCAGTTCTTC
CDR3 protein: CASRTSGWYNEQFF

V gene: TRBV20-1
clone size: .
J gene: TRBJ2-7
D gene: .
CDR3 DNA: TGCAGGGGCGGCGTGTACGAGCAGTACTTC
CDR3 protein: CRGGVYEQYF

V gene: TRBV30
clone size: .
J gene: TRBJ2-5
D gene: TRBD2
CDR3 DNA: TGTGCCTGGAGCCACGGGAGGGAGACCCAGTACTTC
CDR3 protein: CAWSHGRETQYF

V gene: TRBV6-2/TRBV6-3
clone size: few
J gene: TRBJ1-1
D gene: .
CDR3 DNA: TGTGCCAGCAGTCGTCGTCCGAACACTGAAGCTTTCTTT
CDR3 protein: CASSRRPNTEAFF

V gene: TRBV30
clone size: .
J gene: TRBJ1-2
D gene: .
CDR3 DNA: TGTGCCTGGAGTATGGACGGTGGCTACACCTTC
CDR3 protein: CAWSMDGGYTF

V gene: TRBV7-2
clone size: few
J gene: TRBJ2-1
D gene: .
CDR3 DNA: TGTGCCAGCAGCGTTGACAGTAGCTCCTACAATGAGCAGTTCTTC
CDR3 protein: CASSVDSSSYNEQFF

V gene: TRBV11-2
clone size: .
J gene: TRBJ2-2
D gene: TRBD2
CDR3 DNA: TGTGCCAGCAGCTTAGTGCTAGCGGGGGATACCGGGGAGCTGTTTTTT
CDR3 protein: CASSLVLAGDTGELFF

V gene: TRBV20-1
clone size: .
J gene: TRBJ2-3
D gene: .
CDR3 DNA: TGCAGTGCACCGGGGGCGGGTTCTAACACAGATACGCAGTATTTT
CDR3 protein: CSAPGAGSNTDTQYF

V gene: TRBV5-1
clone size: .
J gene: TRBJ2-1
D gene: TRBD1
CDR3 DNA: TGCGCCAGCAGCCGCGGGACAGGGGCCCCCAATGAGCAGTTCTTC
CDR3 protein: CASSRGTGAPNEQFF

V gene: TRBV9
clone size: few
J gene: TRBJ2-5
D gene: .
CDR3 DNA: TGTGCCAGCAGCGTAGATCCGGCCCAAGTCTCGGAGACCCAGTACTTC
CDR3 protein: CASSVDPAQVSETQYF

V gene: TRBV5-6
clone size: .
J gene: TRBJ1-4
D gene: TRBD1
CDR3 DNA: TGTGCCAGCAGCTCCGACAGGGAGGGACGTAATGAAAAACTGTTTTTT
CDR3 protein: CASSSDREGRNEKLFF

V gene: TRBV12-3/TRBV12-4
clone size: .
J gene: TRBJ1-5
D gene: TRBD1
CDR3 DNA: TGTGCCAGCAGTTTACTTGGCAGGGGGCCGGATCAGCCCCAGCATTTT
CDR3 protein: CASSLLGRGPDQPQHF

V gene: TRBV12-3/TRBV12-4
clone size: once
J gene: TRBJ1-1
D gene: TRBD1
CDR3 DNA: TGTGCCAGCAGGGGACAGGGGATAGGGACTGAAGCTTTCTTT
CDR3 protein: CASRGQGIGTEAFF

V gene: TRBV7-2
clone size: few
J gene: TRBJ2-7
D gene: TRBD2
CDR3 DNA: TGTGCCAGCAGGCAAACGGAGCGGGGGTTCGAGCAGTACTTC
CDR3 protein: CASRQTERGFEQYF

V gene: TRBV12-5
clone size: .
J gene: TRBJ2-4
D gene: .
CDR3 DNA: TGTGCTAGTGGTCCCCCGGGGTACTTTGGACAGTACTTC
CDR3 protein: CASGPPGYFGQYF

V gene: TRBV14
clone size: .
J gene: TRBJ2-2
D gene: .
CDR3 DNA: TGTGCCAGCAGCCAAGGGACACCGAACACCGGGGAGCTGTTTTTT
CDR3 protein: CASSQGTPNTGELFF

V gene: TRBV6-1
clone size: .
J gene: TRBJ2-7
D gene: .
CDR3 DNA: TGTGCCAGCAATGCCCCCTACATATCCTACGAGCAGTACTTC
CDR3 protein: CASNAPYISYEQYF

V gene: TRBV27
clone size: .
J gene: TRBJ2-3
D gene: .
CDR3 DNA: TGTGCCAGCAGTCCGACGACACGGGCCCTACTCACAGATACGCAGTATTTT
CDR3 protein: CASSPTTRALLTDTQYF

V gene: TRBV7-2
clone size: once
J gene: TRBJ2-7
D gene: .
CDR3 DNA: TGTGCCAGCAGCCCACAGGGAGACCGGCAGTACTTC
CDR3 protein: CASSPQGDRQYF

V gene: TRBV12-3/TRBV12-4
clone size: .
J gene: TRBJ2-7
D gene: .
CDR3 DNA: TGTGCCAGCAGTTTCACGGACCACTACGAGCAGTACTTC
CDR3 protein: CASSFTDHYEQYF

V gene: TRBV3-1
clone size: .
J gene: TRBJ2-4
D gene: .
CDR3 DNA: TGTGCCAGCAGCCAAGATGATGGGGGCCCGCGGTACATTCAGTACTTC
CDR3 protein: CASSQDDGGPRYIQYF

V gene: TRBV2
clone size: .
J gene: TRBJ2-2
D gene: .
CDR3 DNA: TGTGCCACCATACGTACCCGGGGCGGGGAGCTGTTTTTT
CDR3 protein: CATIRTRGGELFF

V gene: TRBV7-2
clone size: few
J gene: TRBJ2-3
D gene: .
CDR3 DNA: TGTGCCAGCAGCTCCGGGGGTACCCCCGGTGATACGCAGTATTTT
CDR3 protein: CASSSGGTPGDTQYF

V gene: TRBV9
clone size: few
J gene: TRBJ2-7
D gene: TRBD1
CDR3 DNA: TGTGCCAGCAGCGTAGGGGCCGGGACAGGAGAGTACGAGCAGTACTTC
CDR3 protein: CASSVGAGTGEYEQYF

V gene: TRBV13
clone size: .
J gene: TRBJ1-2
D gene: .
CDR3 DNA: TGTGCCAGCAGCCCCCGCCGGGGGAGGGACTATGGCTACACCTTC
CDR3 protein: CASSPRRGRDYGYTF

V gene: TRBV2
clone size: few
J gene: TRBJ1-2
D gene: TRBD1
CDR3 DNA: TGTGCCAGCAGTGCCGAGGGGACAGGTGGCTACACCTTC
CDR3 protein: CASSAEGTGGYTF

V gene: TRBV30
clone size: few
J gene: TRBJ2-7
D gene: .
CDR3 DNA: TGTGCCTGGAACCGGGACCGCGTCGAGCAGTACTTC
CDR3 protein: CAWNRDRVEQYF

V gene: TRBV13
clone size: .
J gene: TRBJ2-7
D gene: TRBD2
CDR3 DNA: TGTGCCAGCAGCCTCAGCGGGGAGACCTACGAGCAGTACTTC
CDR3 protein: CASSLSGETYEQYF

V gene: TRBV4-2
clone size: few
J gene: TRBJ2-1
D gene: TRBD1
CDR3 DNA: TGTGCCAGCAGCCAAGTAATAGGGACAGGCGATGAGCAGTTCTTC
CDR3 protein: CASSQVIGTGDEQFF

V gene: TRBV6-1
clone size: .
J gene: TRBJ2-7
D gene: TRBD1
CDR3 DNA: TGTGCCGGACAGACAGGACAGGGTCTCCACGAGCAGTACTTC
CDR3 protein: CAGQTGQGLHEQYF

V gene: TRBV6-2/TRBV6-3
clone size: .
J gene: TRBJ2-1
D gene: .
CDR3 DNA: TGTGCCAGCGCAAACTCAGGGTACGGTGAGCAGTTCTTC
CDR3 protein: CASANSGYGEQFF

V gene: TRBV20-1
clone size: .
J gene: TRBJ1-5
D gene: TRBD1
CDR3 DNA: TGCAGTGCTAGAGTCCAGGGGGCGCGAGGGGGTCAGCCCCAGCATTTT
CDR3 protein: CSARVQGARGGQPQHF

V gene: TRBV20-1
clone size: .
J gene: TRBJ1-5
D gene: .
CDR3 DNA: TGCAGCACCCCAGTACCCCATAGCAATCAGCCCCAGCATTTT
CDR3 protein: CSTPVPHSNQPQHF

V gene: TRBV9
clone size: .
J gene: TRBJ2-5
D gene: .
CDR3 DNA: TGTGCCAGCAGCGTATCGGTGACAGGTCCGGCTTGGTACCAAGAGACCCAGTACTTC
CDR3 protein: CASSVSVTGPAWYQETQYF

V gene: TRBV29-1
clone size: .
J gene: TRBJ1-2
D gene: TRBD1
CDR3 DNA: TGCAGCGTCTCAGGGGGCGTGAGCTATGGCTACACCTTC
CDR3 protein: CSVSGGVSYGYTF

V gene: TRBV6-2/TRBV6-3
clone size: .
J gene: TRBJ2-3
D gene: .
CDR3 DNA: TGTGCCAGCAGTTATAATCAGGGAAAAGATACGCAGTATTTT
CDR3 protein: CASSYNQGKDTQYF

V gene: TRBV27
clone size: .
J gene: TRBJ1-2
D gene: TRBD1
CDR3 DNA: TGTGCCATCTCTACAAAGACAGGGGAAAGTTGGCGTAGTGGGAATGGCTACACCTTC
CDR3 protein: CAISTKTGESWRSGNGYTF

V gene: TRBV29-1
clone size: .
J gene: TRBJ2-7
D gene: TRBD1
CDR3 DNA: TGCAGCGTCCCGCCCGGGGACAGGGTTACCGAGCAGTACTTC
CDR3 protein: CSVPPGDRVTEQYF

V gene: TRBV6-2/TRBV6-3
clone size: .
J gene: TRBJ2-1
D gene: .
CDR3 DNA: TGTGCCAGCAGTTATTCCCTAGACCGCTCCTACAATGAGCAGTTCTTC
CDR3 protein: CASSYSLDRSYNEQFF

V gene: TRBV4-3
clone size: .
J gene: TRBJ2-3
D gene: .
CDR3 DNA: TGCGCCAGCAGCCAAGTTCACGGCGGGGGCGATACGCAGTATTTT
CDR3 protein: CASSQVHGGGDTQYF

V gene: TRBV6-5
clone size: .
J gene: TRBJ2-7
D gene: .
CDR3 DNA: TGTGCCAGCAGTCCCGATGGGGGAGGCGAGCAGTACTTC
CDR3 protein: CASSPDGGGEQYF

V gene: TRBV7-2
clone size: .
J gene: TRBJ2-1
D gene: TRBD1
CDR3 DNA: TGTGCCAGCAGCAAGGACAGGGGGACCTACAATGAGCAGTTCTTC
CDR3 protein: CASSKDRGTYNEQFF

V gene: TRBV4-3
clone size: .
J gene: TRBJ2-3
D gene: .
CDR3 DNA: TGCGCCAGCAGCCAATCATTCCAGTCAGATACGCAGTATTTT
CDR3 protein: CASSQSFQSDTQYF